This paragraph reports one T cell receptor beta chain. In the original processing: Estimation of nucleated cell counts relied on the amplification of reference gene primers. The assay was immunoSEQ multiplex PCR, and TCRdb's table has in-frame clones only and misses some. The D gene and trimming were derived from the DNA, and the V and J assignments and clone size from that table. The sample comprises 70,000 to 95,000 clones, approximately 86% of which are singletons, and about 4.8% rests with the top ten. The V gene lost 4 bases and the J gene lost 4 bases, with 13 bases spanning the gap. This CDR3 has 14 amino acids. CDR1 is MNHEY, CDR2 SMNVEV, per germline (reference sequence). This entry is derived from a study of blood T cell repertoires in COVID-19. In the study overall: The cDNA or gDNA used as material had been derived from T cells, B-cell-depleted T cells, or PBMCs.

The chain employs TRBV27 and TRBJ1-2; D remains unclear. This receptor was identified in a woman older than 75 with acute or convalescent COVID-19. The sample was peripheral blood. CDR3 DNA: TGTGCCAGCAGTTCAGGTTACGGAGGCTATGGCTACACCTTC. Translation gives CASSSGYGGYGYTF.